The rows below give T cell receptor beta chains drawn from one sample of a study of OX40 agonist ivuxolimab in advanced cancers. Profiling relied on immunoSEQ multiplex PCR, and the TCRdb table lists in-frame clones only, not all of them. This sample has about 59,000 clones, with 82% found just once. The material sequenced was CD4+ or CD8+ T cells sorted from blood, taken in a trial of the OX40 agonist ivuxolimab. The receptors derive from an adult with an advanced solid tumor such as melanoma, head and neck, liver or kidney cancer. Each CDR3 is given with its conserved first and last residue. A D gene is named only where the DNA matches it firmly. Not all rows give a size; the values are once, few, many and, for expanded clones, a class.

NA TRBJ2-3 NA TRBV6-1 TGTGCCAGCAGTGAAAGGGGAATGGTAGATACGCAGTATTTT CASSERGMVDTQYF
few TRBJ2-7 NA TRBV5-1 TGCGCCAGCAGCTTGGGAGGCAGGGGAGACGAGCAGTACTTC CASSLGGRGDEQYF
NA TRBJ1-5 NA TRBV29-1 TGCAGCGTTGGGCAGGATAGCAATCAGCCCCAGCATTTT CSVGQDSNQPQHF
NA TRBJ2-5 NA TRBV7-3 TGTGCCAGCAGCTTTGGTCTCGGGGAGACCCAGTACTTC CASSFGLGETQYF
NA TRBJ2-5 NA TRBV19 TGTGCCAGTAGTATGAGGCGTTACCAAGAGACCCAGTACTTC CASSMRRYQETQYF
NA TRBJ2-7 NA TRBV21-1 TGTGCCAGCAGCAAATCGGGACCCTCTTCCGAGCAGTACTTC CASSKSGPSSEQYF
NA TRBJ1-1 NA TRBV10-3 TGTGCCATCAGTGTGAACCCCTCCGGAATGAACACTGAAGCTTTCTTT CAISVNPSGMNTEAFF
few TRBJ2-5 TRBD2 TRBV10-2 TGCGCCAGCAGTGATGGAAGCGGGGGGGGTTGGACCCAGTACTTC CASSDGSGGGWTQYF
once TRBJ2-1 NA TRBV4-2 TGTGCCAGCAGCCAAGATGGAAGCGGAGTTTACAATGAGCAGTTCTTC CASSQDGSGVYNEQFF
NA TRBJ2-7 NA TRBV7-2 TGTGCCAGCAGCTCCTATTCCGACGAGCAGTACTTC CASSSYSDEQYF
NA TRBJ2-6 NA TRBV19 TGTGCCAGCTCAAGGGCGGGGACCTACTCTGGGGCCAACGTCCTGACTTTC CASSRAGTYSGANVLTF
NA TRBJ1-5 NA TRBV7-2 TGTGCCAGCAGCCAGAGCGGGGGGCTTCAGCCCCAGCATTTT CASSQSGGLQPQHF
NA TRBJ1-2 NA TRBV6-5 TGTGCCAGCGCAACCAGGTCCGAGAATGGCTACACCTTC CASATRSENGYTF
NA TRBJ1-4 TRBD1 TRBV7-8 TGTGCCAGCACGGAACAGGGGGGCAATGAAAAACTGTTTTTT CASTEQGGNEKLFF
NA TRBJ1-1 NA TRBV28 TGTGCCAGCAAAACACAGGAGAAAGCTTTCTTT CASKTQEKAFF
once TRBJ1-3 NA TRBV4-1 TGCGCCAGCAGCCAACCCGGCTCTGGAAACACCATATATTTT CASSQPGSGNTIYF
once TRBJ2-7 TRBD2 TRBV10-2 TGCGCCAGCAGTGATACGGCGGGAGGATACTACGAGCAGTACTTC CASSDTAGGYYEQYF
NA TRBJ2-1 NA TRBV9 TGTGCCAGCAGCGTAGTAGGGGTTTATAGTGGTGAGCAGTTCTTC CASSVVGVYSGEQFF
NA TRBJ2-2 NA TRBV7-2 TGTGCCAGCATGACGACAGGTTCGAACACCGGGGAGCTGTTTTTT CASMTTGSNTGELFF
NA TRBJ1-2 NA TRBV6-5 TGTGCCAGCAGTCCTCGGACTAAGAACTATGGCTACACCTTC CASSPRTKNYGYTF
NA TRBJ2-2 TRBD2 TRBV27 TGTGCCAGCAGTTCTCTTGGACTAGCGGGACCTTACACCGGGGAGCTGTTTTTT CASSSLGLAGPYTGELFF
NA TRBJ2-5 TRBD2 TRBV18 TGTGCCAGCTCACCTGGACTAGCGGGTGGAGAGACCCAGTACTTC CASSPGLAGGETQYF
few TRBJ1-4 NA TRBV10-3 TGTGCCATCAGAGACGGGCCAGACGAAAAACTGTTTTTT CAIRDGPDEKLFF
NA TRBJ2-3 TRBD1 TRBV18 TGTGCCAGCTCACGATACCTGACAGGGGTGAGCACAGATACGCAGTATTTT CASSRYLTGVSTDTQYF
NA TRBJ2-2 TRBD2 TRBV27 TGTGCCAGCAGTTTGCCCTTTACTAGCGGGTTCACCGGGGAGCTGTTTTTT CASSLPFTSGFTGELFF
NA TRBJ1-4 TRBD1 TRBV28 TGTGCCAGGGTCCCGGGACAGGGCCGGGATGAAAAACTGTTTTTT CARVPGQGRDEKLFF
once TRBJ2-7 TRBD2 TRBV4-2 TGTGCCAGCAGCCAAGATCCACTAGCGCCGACCTACGAGCAGTACTTC CASSQDPLAPTYEQYF
NA TRBJ1-4 NA TRBV15 TGTGCCACCAGCAGGACCGGGACGGCTAATGAAAAACTGTTTTTT CATSRTGTANEKLFF
NA TRBJ2-3 NA TRBV28 TGTGCCAGCAGTTTAGACCAAACAGATACGCAGTATTTT CASSLDQTDTQYF
few TRBJ1-1 NA TRBV7-9 TGTGCCAGCAGCCTCCCCGGGACAGAAGCTTTCTTT CASSLPGTEAFF
NA TRBJ1-2 NA TRBV30 TGTGCCTGGAGGCCAGGAATGAACTATGGCTACACCTTC CAWRPGMNYGYTF
NA TRBJ2-7 TRBD2 TRBV11-2 TGTGCCAGCAGCCCGAGAGCGGGAGGGCCGTACGAGCAGTACTTC CASSPRAGGPYEQYF
once TRBJ2-6 NA TRBV30 TGTGCCTGGAGTGTATCTGGGGCCAACGTCCTGACTTTC CAWSVSGANVLTF
NA TRBJ2-3 NA TRBV5-8 TGTGCCAGCAGCTCCCTTTCGTTCGGGGCAGATACGCAGTATTTT CASSSLSFGADTQYF
NA TRBJ1-1 NA TRBV27 TGTGCCAGCAGTTTATCGACCGTGAACACTGAAGCTTTCTTT CASSLSTVNTEAFF
NA TRBJ2-1 NA TRBV5-6 TGTGCCAGCAGCTTGCGGGTCTCAAGCTCCTACAATGAGCAGTTCTTC CASSLRVSSSYNEQFF
NA TRBJ1-1 NA TRBV15 TGTGCCACCAGCGGATGGGGACCTAGGACTGAAGCTTTCTTT CATSGWGPRTEAFF
NA TRBJ2-6 NA TRBV4-3 TGCGCCAGCAGCCAAGAGGACAGTACCCTCTCTGGGGCCAACGTCCTGACTTTC CASSQEDSTLSGANVLTF
few TRBJ2-4 TRBD1 TRBV7-8 TGTGCCAGCAGCTTAAGGTCGACAGGGAGCATTCAGTACTTC CASSLRSTGSIQYF
NA TRBJ1-1 TRBD1 TRBV2 TGTGCCAGCAGTGGGGGCAGGGGGTTGAACACTGAAGCTTTCTTT CASSGGRGLNTEAFF
NA TRBJ2-5 NA TRBV7-2 TGTGCCAGCAGCCAGGGTGAAGAGACCCAGTACTTC CASSQGEETQYF
few TRBJ2-7 TRBD1 TRBV19 TGTGCCACCCCACGGACAGGTGACTACGAGCAGTACTTC CATPRTGDYEQYF
few TRBJ1-1 NA TRBV11-2 TGTGCCAGCAGCTTAATTGGCGTGGGGACTGAAGCTTTCTTT CASSLIGVGTEAFF
NA TRBJ2-7 NA TRBV7-9 TGTGCCAGCAGCTCGGGATGGGGGAGGTACGAGCAGTACTTC CASSSGWGRYEQYF
NA TRBJ2-3 NA TRBV5-4 TGTGCCAGCAGCTTGGAGGGCCCTAGCGCCAACACAGATACGCAGTATTTT CASSLEGPSANTDTQYF
NA TRBJ2-6 NA TRBV29-1 TGCAGCGTTGAGGAGAACAACTCTGGGGCCAACGTCCTGACTTTC CSVEENNSGANVLTF
NA TRBJ1-1 NA TRBV6-1 TGTGCCAGCAGTGAAATCAGGGTGGACACTGAAGCTTTCTTT CASSEIRVDTEAFF
NA TRBJ2-7 TRBD2 TRBV15 TGTGCCACCAGCAGAGATGGCAGGGGTTTAGCGGGAGGTGAACACGAGCAGTACTTC CATSRDGRGLAGGEHEQYF
NA TRBJ2-7 NA TRBV5-8 TGTGCCAGCAGCTTGGGGGGACGGACGGAGGAGCAGTACTTC CASSLGGRTEEQYF
NA TRBJ2-1 NA TRBV6-1 TGTGCCAGCAGCCTCGGACAGCATCGGAATGAGCAGTTCTTC CASSLGQHRNEQFF
NA TRBJ2-7 NA TRBV27 TGTGCCAGCAGTTTGTGGGGGAGTAGCTACGAGCAGTACTTC CASSLWGSSYEQYF
NA TRBJ2-1 TRBD1 TRBV4-2 TGTGCCAGCAGCCAAAACCGGGACAGGGGATATCGGGTGCAGTTCTTC CASSQNRDRGYRVQFF
NA TRBJ1-1 NA TRBV30 TGTGCCTGGAGTTCCATGGGTTACTTCCAAAAAATGAACACTGAAGCTTTCTTT CAWSSMGYFQKMNTEAFF